This T cell receptor (beta chain) stems from a study of T-cell reconstitution after alpha-beta-depleted transplantation in children. Study results and caveats: T-cell counts and diversity at one year following transplant were attributed mainly to newly produced T cells.

This clonotype was seen repeatedly, ten times or more. Its cognate antigen is unknown. Library preparation (for TCRbeta) was performed with unique molecular identifiers. TCRdb processed the PCR reads anew with MiXCR; each CDR3 protein has one entry. The sample comprises 40,000 to 60,000 distinct CDR3 sequences, approximately 9.2% of which are singletons, and 27% rests with the top ten. V gave up 7 bases and J gave up 6 bases, with 18 bases separating them. The CDR3 consists of 14 residues. The sequencing used PBMCs, mostly from graft donor cells, collected 60 days after TCRalphabeta/CD19-depleted stem cell transplant. The clonotype originates from a male patient aged 2-9 years who had a stem cell transplant for chronic granulomatous disease, so the T cells may come from the graft donor. The chain couples TRBV12-3 or TRBV12-4 to TRBJ1-2; D unclear. CDR3 DNA sequence: TGTGCCAGCAACCTCCTCGGGGTTAAGAATGGCTACACCTTC. Translated, it gives CASNLLGVKNGYTF.